These 4 T cell receptor beta chains were sequenced from one sample in a study of type 1 regulatory T cells. TCRdb analysed the reads with MiXCR anew, one entry per CDR3 protein. The sample contains approximately 100,000 distinct CDR3 sequences, roughly 30% of which appear only once. Sequencing used CD4+ T cells, either the whole sample or a sorted fraction (not recorded which). The receptors were sampled from a human donor in good health.

The gene calls are TRBV29-1 and TRBJ2-5; possibly TRBD1 for D (6 bases). Germline V CDR1 and CDR2: SQVTM, ANQGSEA. The CDR3 runs to 13 residues. V lost 4 bases, J lost 5 bases, and 14 bases lay in between. The CDR3 DNA sequence: TGCAGCGTTGTGCTTGTGCAGGGGGAGACCCAGTACTTC. This gives the protein CSVVLVQGETQYF.

This clonotype was counted between two and nine times. The gene calls are TRBV4-1 and TRBJ2-3, with 7 bases identical to TRBD2. This CDR3 region has 18 residues. Looked up from germline, CDR1 is MGHRA and CDR2 is YSYEKL. J was trimmed by 0 bases and V by 1 base; bases with no gene match: 10. CDR3: CASSQGSASGVSTDTQYF. CDR3 sequence (DNA): TGCGCCAGCAGCCAAGGTTCGGCTAGCGGAGTAAGCACAGATACGCAGTATTTT.

The gene calls are TRBV27 and TRBJ1-2; TRBD1 matches at 9 bases. There are 13 residues in the CDR3. Germline V CDR1 and CDR2: MNHEY, SMNVEV (reference sequence). Trimming at V came to 8 bases and at J to 4 bases, leaving 5 bases not matched to a gene. Written as DNA, the CDR3 is TGTGCCAGCGGACGGACAGGGGCCTATGGCTACACCTTC. Translating gives CASGRTGAYGYTF.

J is TRBJ2-2 and V is TRBV4-1; possibly TRBD2 for D (6 bases). Germline V gene data show CDR1 as MGHRA and CDR2 as YSYEKL. This CDR3 has 16 amino acids. Between the trimmed V and J ends, which lost 6 bases and 5 bases, there was a span of 19 bases. CDR3 sequence reads: CASRLSGVIGTGELFF. The CDR3 DNA sequence: TGCGCCAGCAGACTTTCGGGGGTGATCGGGACCGGGGAGCTGTTTTTT.